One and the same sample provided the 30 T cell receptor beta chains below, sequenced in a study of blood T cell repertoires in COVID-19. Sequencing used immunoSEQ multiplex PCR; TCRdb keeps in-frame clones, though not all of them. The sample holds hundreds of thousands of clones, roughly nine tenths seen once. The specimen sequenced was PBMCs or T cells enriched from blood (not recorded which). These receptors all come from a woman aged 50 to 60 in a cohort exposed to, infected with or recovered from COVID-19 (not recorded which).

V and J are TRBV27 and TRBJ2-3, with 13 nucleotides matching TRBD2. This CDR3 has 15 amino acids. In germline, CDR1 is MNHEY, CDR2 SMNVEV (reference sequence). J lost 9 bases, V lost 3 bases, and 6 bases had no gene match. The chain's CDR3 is CASSFTSGGAGTQYF. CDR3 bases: TGTGCCAGCAGTTTTACTAGCGGGGGGGCAGGAACGCAGTATTTT.

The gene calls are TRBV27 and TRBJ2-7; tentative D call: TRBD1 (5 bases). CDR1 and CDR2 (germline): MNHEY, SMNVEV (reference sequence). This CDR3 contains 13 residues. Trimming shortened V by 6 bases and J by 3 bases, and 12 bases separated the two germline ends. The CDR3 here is CASRQTAVYEQYF. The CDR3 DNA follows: TGTGCCAGCAGACAGACAGCAGTCTACGAGCAGTACTTC.

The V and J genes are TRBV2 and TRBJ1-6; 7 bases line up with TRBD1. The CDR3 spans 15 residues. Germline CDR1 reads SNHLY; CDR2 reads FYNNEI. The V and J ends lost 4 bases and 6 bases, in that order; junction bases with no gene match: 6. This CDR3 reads CASSALGQSNSPLHF. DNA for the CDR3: TGTGCCAGCAGTGCTCTGGGACAGAGTAATTCACCCCTCCACTTT.

Here the CDR3 reads CAPRVWDRINYGYTF. As DNA, the CDR3 is TGTGCTCCCCGTGTCTGGGACAGAATAAACTATGGCTACACCTTC. The chain couples TRBV19 to TRBJ1-2, with 7 bases aligning to TRBD1. The length of the CDR3 is 15 residues. Looked up from germline, CDR1 is LNHDA and CDR2 is SQIVND (reference sequence).

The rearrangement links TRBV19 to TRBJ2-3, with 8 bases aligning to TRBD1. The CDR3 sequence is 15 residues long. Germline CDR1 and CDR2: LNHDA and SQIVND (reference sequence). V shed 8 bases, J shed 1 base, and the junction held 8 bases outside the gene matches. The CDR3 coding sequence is TGTGCCAGTGGTAACAGGGGGTTCGGCACAGATACGCAGTATTTT. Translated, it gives CASGNRGFGTDTQYF. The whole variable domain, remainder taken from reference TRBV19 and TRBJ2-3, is DGGITQSPKYLFRKEGQNVTLSCEQNLNHDAMYWYRQDPGQGLRLIYYSQIVNDFQKGDIAEGYSVSREKKESFPLTVTSAQKNPTAFYLCASGNRGFGTDTQYFGPGTRLTVL.

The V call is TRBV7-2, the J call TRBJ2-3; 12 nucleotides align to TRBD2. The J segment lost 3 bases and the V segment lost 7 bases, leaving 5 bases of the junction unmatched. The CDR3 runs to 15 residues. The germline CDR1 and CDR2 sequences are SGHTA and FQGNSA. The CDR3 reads CASTSGGARTDTQYF. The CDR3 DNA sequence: TGTGCCAGCACTAGCGGGGGGGCCCGGACAGATACGCAGTATTTT.

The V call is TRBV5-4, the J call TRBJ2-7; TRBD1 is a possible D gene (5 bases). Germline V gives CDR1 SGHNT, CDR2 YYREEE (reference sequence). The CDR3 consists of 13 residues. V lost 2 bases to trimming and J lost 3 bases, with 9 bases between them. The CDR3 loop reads CASSFPGIYEQYF. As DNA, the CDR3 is TGTGCCAGCAGCTTCCCAGGGATCTACGAGCAGTACTTC.

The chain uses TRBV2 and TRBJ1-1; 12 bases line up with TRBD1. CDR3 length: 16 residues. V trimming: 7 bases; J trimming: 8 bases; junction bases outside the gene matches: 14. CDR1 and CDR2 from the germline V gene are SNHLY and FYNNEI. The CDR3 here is CASTQGQGAIRAEAFF. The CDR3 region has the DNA TGTGCCAGCACTCAGGGACAGGGGGCGATAAGGGCGGAAGCTTTCTTT.

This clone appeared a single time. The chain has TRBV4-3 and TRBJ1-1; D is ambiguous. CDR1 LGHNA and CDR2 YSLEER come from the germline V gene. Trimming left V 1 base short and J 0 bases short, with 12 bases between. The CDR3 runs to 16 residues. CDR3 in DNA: TGCGCCAGCAGCCAAGTAACCGGTAGAATGAACACTGAAGCTTTCTTT. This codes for CASSQVTGRMNTEAFF.

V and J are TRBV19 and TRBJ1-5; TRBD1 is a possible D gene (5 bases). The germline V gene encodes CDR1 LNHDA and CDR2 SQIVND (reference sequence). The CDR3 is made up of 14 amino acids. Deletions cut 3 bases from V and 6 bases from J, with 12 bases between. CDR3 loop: CASSISGKGQPQHF. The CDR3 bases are TGTGCCAGTAGTATCTCAGGGAAGGGTCAGCCCCAGCATTTT.

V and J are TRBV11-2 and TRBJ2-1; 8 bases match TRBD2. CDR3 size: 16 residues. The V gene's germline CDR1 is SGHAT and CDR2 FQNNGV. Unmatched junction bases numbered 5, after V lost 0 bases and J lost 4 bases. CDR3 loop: CASSLDHSGGYNEQFF. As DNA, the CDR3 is TGTGCCAGCAGCTTAGATCACAGCGGGGGTTACAATGAGCAGTTCTTC.

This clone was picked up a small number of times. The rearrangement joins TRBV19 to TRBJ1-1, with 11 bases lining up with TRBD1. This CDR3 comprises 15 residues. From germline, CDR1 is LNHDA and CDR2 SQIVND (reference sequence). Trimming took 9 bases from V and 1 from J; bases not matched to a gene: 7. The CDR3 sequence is CASRDRGTPNTEAFF. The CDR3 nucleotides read TGTGCCAGCCGGGACAGGGGGACTCCGAACACTGAAGCTTTCTTT.

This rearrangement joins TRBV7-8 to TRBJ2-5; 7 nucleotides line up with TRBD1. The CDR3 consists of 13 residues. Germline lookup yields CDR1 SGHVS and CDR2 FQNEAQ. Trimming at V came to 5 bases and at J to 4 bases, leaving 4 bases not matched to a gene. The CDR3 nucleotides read TGTGCCAGCAGCGGGGACAGCCCAGAGACCCAGTACTTC. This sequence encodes CASSGDSPETQYF.

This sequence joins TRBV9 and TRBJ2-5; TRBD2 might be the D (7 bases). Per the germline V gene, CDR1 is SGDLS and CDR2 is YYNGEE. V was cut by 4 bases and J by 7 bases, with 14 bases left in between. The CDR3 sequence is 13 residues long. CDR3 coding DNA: TGTGCCAGCAGCCTCGAGGGGGGGGTGACCCAGTACTTC. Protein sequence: CASSLEGGVTQYF. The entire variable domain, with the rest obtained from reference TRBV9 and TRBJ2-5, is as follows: DSGVTQTPKHLITATGQRVTLRCSPRSGDLSVYWYQQSLDQGLQFLIQYYNGEERAKGNILERFSAQQFPDLHSELNLSSLELGDSALYFCASSLEGGVTQYFGPGTRLLVL.

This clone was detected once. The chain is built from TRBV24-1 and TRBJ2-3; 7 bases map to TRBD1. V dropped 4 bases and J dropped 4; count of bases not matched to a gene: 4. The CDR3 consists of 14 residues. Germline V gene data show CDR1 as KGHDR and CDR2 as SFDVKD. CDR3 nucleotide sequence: TGTGCCACCAGTGAACCGACAGGGTCAGATACGCAGTATTTT. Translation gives CATSEPTGSDTQYF.

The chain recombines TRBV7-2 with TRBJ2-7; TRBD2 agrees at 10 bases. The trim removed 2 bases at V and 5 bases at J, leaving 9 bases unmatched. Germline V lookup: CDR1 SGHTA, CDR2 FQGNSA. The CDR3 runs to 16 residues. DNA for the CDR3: TGTGCCAGCAGCTTATTAAGGAGCGGGGGGGCCCACGAGCAGTACTTC. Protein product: CASSLLRSGGAHEQYF.

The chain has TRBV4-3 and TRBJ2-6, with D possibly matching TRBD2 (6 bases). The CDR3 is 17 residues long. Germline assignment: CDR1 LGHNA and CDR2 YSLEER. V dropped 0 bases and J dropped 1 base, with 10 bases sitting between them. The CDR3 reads CASSQEIGGSGANVLTF. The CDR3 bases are TGCGCCAGCAGCCAAGAAATCGGGGGATCTGGGGCCAACGTCCTGACTTTC.

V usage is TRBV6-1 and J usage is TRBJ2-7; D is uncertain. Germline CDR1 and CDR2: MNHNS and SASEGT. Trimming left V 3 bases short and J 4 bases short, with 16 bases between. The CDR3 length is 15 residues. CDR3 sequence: CASSDPVHGAYEQYF. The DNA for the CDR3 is TGTGCCAGCAGTGACCCGGTCCACGGAGCATACGAGCAGTACTTC.

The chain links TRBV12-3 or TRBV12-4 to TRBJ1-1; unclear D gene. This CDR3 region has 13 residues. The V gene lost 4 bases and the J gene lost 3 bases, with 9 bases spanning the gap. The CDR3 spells CASSWWSYTEAFF. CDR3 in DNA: TGTGCCAGCAGTTGGTGGAGTTACACTGAAGCTTTCTTT.

The CDR3 region is CASSDSETGPYSPLHF. The CDR3 DNA sequence: TGTGCCAGCAGTGACTCGGAGACAGGTCCCTATTCACCCCTCCACTTT. The chain joins TRBV6-4 to TRBJ1-6; TRBD1 is a possible D gene (6 bases). Germline CDR1 is MRHNA and CDR2 is SNTAGT. This CDR3 is built from 16 residues. Deletions cut 0 bases from V and 8 bases from J, with 14 bases between.

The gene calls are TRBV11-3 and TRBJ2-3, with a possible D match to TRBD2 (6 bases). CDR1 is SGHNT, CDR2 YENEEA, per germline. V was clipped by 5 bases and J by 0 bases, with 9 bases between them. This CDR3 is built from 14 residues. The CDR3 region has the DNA TGTGCCAGCAGCCCGGGGAGGAGCACAGATACGCAGTATTTT. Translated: CASSPGRSTDTQYF. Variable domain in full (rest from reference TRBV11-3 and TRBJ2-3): EAGVVQSPRYKIIEKKQPVAFWCNPISGHNTLYWYLQNLGQGPELLIRYENEEAVDDSQLPKDRFSAERLKGVDSTLKIQPAELGDSAVYLCASSPGRSTDTQYFGPGTRLTVL.

CDR3 nucleotides: TGTGCCAGCAGCTTTGGGGCCTATGGCTACACCTTC. This gives the protein CASSFGAYGYTF. The rearrangement joins TRBV7-2 to TRBJ1-2; TRBD1 might be the D (5 bases). There are 12 residues in the CDR3. From germline, CDR1 is SGHTA and CDR2 FQGNSA. Trimming cost V 3 bases and J 4 bases, with 6 bases left between them.

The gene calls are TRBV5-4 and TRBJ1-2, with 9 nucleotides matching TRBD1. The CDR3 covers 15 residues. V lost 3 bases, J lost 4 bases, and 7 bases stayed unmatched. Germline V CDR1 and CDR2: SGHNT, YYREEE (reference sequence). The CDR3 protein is CASSSGTGLFYGYTF. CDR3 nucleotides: TGTGCCAGCAGCTCTGGGACAGGGCTTTTCTATGGCTACACCTTC.

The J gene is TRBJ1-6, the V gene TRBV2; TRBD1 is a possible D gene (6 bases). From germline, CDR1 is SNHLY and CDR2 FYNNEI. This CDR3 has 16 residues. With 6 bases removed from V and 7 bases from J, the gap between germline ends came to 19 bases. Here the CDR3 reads CASSSSGRGWNSPLHF. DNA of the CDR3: TGTGCCAGCAGCTCCTCGGGCAGGGGATGGAATTCACCCCTCCACTTT.

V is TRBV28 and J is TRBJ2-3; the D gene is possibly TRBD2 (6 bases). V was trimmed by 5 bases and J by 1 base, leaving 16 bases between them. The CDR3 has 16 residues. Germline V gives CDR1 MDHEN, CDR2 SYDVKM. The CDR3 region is CASSPGGMFGTDTQYF. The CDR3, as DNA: TGTGCCAGCAGTCCCGGCGGGATGTTCGGCACAGATACGCAGTATTTT.

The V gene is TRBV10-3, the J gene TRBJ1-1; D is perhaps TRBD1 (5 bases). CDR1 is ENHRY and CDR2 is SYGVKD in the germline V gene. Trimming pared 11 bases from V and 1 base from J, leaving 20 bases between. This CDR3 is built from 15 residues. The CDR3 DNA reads TGTGCCTCGACGCCAGACAGACCCAGGAACACTGAAGCTTTCTTT. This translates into CASTPDRPRNTEAFF.

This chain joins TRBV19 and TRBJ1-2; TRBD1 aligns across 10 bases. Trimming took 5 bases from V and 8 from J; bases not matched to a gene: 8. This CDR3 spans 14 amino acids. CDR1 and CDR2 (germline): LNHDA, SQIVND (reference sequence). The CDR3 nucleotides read TGTGCCAGTAGTTTAAGCGGGACAGGGGTCGGCTACACCTTC. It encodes CASSLSGTGVGYTF.

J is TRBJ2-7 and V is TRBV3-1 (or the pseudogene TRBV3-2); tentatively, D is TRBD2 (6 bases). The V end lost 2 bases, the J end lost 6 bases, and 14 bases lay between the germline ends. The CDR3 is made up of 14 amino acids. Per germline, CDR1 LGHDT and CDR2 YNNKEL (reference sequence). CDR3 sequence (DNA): TGTGCCAGCAGCCAATTTAGGTCCGGGGGCGAGCAGTACTTC. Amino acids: CASSQFRSGGEQYF.

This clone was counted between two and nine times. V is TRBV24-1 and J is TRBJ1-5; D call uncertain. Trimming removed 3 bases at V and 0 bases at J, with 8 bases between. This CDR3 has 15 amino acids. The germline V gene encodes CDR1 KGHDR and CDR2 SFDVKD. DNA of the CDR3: TGTGCCACCAGTGATGAGGCCGGTAGCAATCAGCCCCAGCATTTT. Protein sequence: CATSDEAGSNQPQHF.

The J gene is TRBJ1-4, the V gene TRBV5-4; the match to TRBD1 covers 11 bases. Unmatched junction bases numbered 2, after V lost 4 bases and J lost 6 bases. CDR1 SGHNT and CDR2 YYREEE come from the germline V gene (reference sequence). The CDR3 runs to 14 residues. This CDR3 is CASSLGQGDEKLFF. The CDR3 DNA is TGTGCCAGCAGCCTGGGACAGGGGGATGAAAAACTGTTTTTT.